These 21 T cell receptor beta chains share one sample of origin, sequenced in a study of vaccination effects on CD4 cells after COVID-19. After expansion with viral peptide pools in the ViraFEST assay, antigen-specific CD4+ T cells were sequenced. Following culture for around 10 days, CD4+ T cells were isolated. Vaccine administered to participants consisted of two doses of either BNT162b2 or mRNA-1273. No antigen is known for these receptors. Libraries were prepared by immunoSEQ multiplex PCR; TCRdb keeps only in-frame clonotypes and omits some of them. The repertoire consists of about 31,000 clones, with around 86% occurring once and the leading ten covering under 6.5%. The sequencing used CD4+ T cells from PBMCs cultured with SARS-CoV-2 spike peptides, collected after COVID-19 vaccination. These receptor sequences come from a human donor who received a COVID-19 vaccine. Some clones in this sample may be carry-over from other donors' samples.

The genes are TRBV6-5 and TRBJ1-3; D is unresolved. CDR1 MNHEY and CDR2 SVGAGI come from the germline V gene. Deletions cut 6 bases from V and 4 bases from J, with 16 bases between. The CDR3 runs to 15 residues. The CDR3 region has the DNA TGTGCCAGCAGCTTCGAGACGGGCAAGGGAAACACCATATATTTT. Residues: CASSFETGKGNTIYF.

This clone came up a few times. This chain joins TRBV7-3 and TRBJ2-2; 10 bases match TRBD1. The CDR3 is 14 residues long. The V gene's germline CDR1 is SGHTA and CDR2 FQGTGA. V was clipped by 5 bases and J by 7 bases; unmatched bases: 4. This CDR3 reads CASSATGGGGELFF. DNA for the CDR3: TGTGCCAGCAGCGCGACAGGGGGCGGCGGGGAGCTGTTTTTT.

The chain links TRBV28 to TRBJ2-1; no firm D call. CDR3 length: 14 residues. Per germline, CDR1 MDHEN and CDR2 SYDVKM. Trimming pared 3 bases from V and 4 bases from J, leaving 10 bases between. The CDR3 reads CASSLWQRYNEQFF. CDR3 DNA: TGTGCCAGCAGTTTGTGGCAGAGGTACAATGAGCAGTTCTTC.

This clone was picked up a small number of times. Here the CDR3 reads CASSTRHNEQFF. CDR3 sequence (DNA): TGTGCCAGCAGTACGCGCCACAATGAGCAGTTCTTC. This chain joins TRBV6-6 and TRBJ2-1; unclear D gene. Germline CDR1 MNHNY, CDR2 SVGAGI (reference sequence). V was trimmed by 5 bases and J by 5 bases, leaving 7 bases between them. CDR3 size: 12 residues.

The gene calls are TRBV2 and TRBJ2-2; 7 bases are shared with TRBD1. The length of the CDR3 is 15 residues. Losses at the gene ends were 6 bases for V and 1 base for J; bases not matched to a gene: 5. Germline V gives CDR1 SNHLY, CDR2 FYNNEI. Written as DNA, the CDR3 is TGTGCCAGCAGCGAACAGGGGCTGAACACCGGGGAGCTGTTTTTT. It yields the protein CASSEQGLNTGELFF. Combining the CDR3 with reference TRBV2 and TRBJ2-2 gives the whole variable domain EPEVTQTPSHQVTQMGQEVILRCVPISNHLYFYWYRQILGQKVEFLVSFYNNEISEKSEIFDDQFSVERPDGSNFTLKIRSTKLEDSAMYFCASSEQGLNTGELFFGEGSRLTVL.

The V call is TRBV24-1, the J call TRBJ2-2, with no clear D. Germline V gives CDR1 KGHDR, CDR2 SFDVKD. The CDR3 runs 14 residues. The germline V and J ends were trimmed by 9 bases and 4 bases, with 14 bases remaining between them. The CDR3 loop reads CATSPVWATGELFF. CDR3 coding DNA: TGTGCCACCTCCCCGGTCTGGGCCACCGGGGAGCTGTTTTTT.

The chain employs TRBV5-8 and TRBJ2-5; a weak D match, TRBD1 (5 bases). Germline CDR1 SGHTS, CDR2 YDEGEE. This CDR3 is 14 amino acids long. The ends were cut back, 4 bases at V and 5 bases at J, with 15 bases in the middle. The CDR3 loop reads CASSRGQVGETQYF. The CDR3 nucleotides read TGTGCCAGCAGCAGGGGCCAGGTAGGGGAGACCCAGTACTTC.

The V call is TRBV20-1, the J call TRBJ2-2, with 13 bases lining up with TRBD2. The CDR3 covers 16 residues. Per germline, CDR1 DFQATT and CDR2 SNEGSKA (reference sequence). V shed 3 bases and J 4 bases; nucleotides not matched to a gene: 5. The CDR3 nucleotides are TGCAGTGCTAGTACTAGCGGGGGGGCCAGCACCGGGGAGCTGTTTTTT. Its translation: CSASTSGGASTGELFF.

The chain recombines TRBV25-1 with TRBJ2-5; TRBD1 agrees at 7 bases. Germline-derived CDR1 and CDR2 are MGHDK and SYGVNS. This CDR3 is built from 16 residues. With 5 bases clipped from V and 1 base from J, the junction kept 10 bases outside the gene matches. This CDR3 reads CASSKPSGTAQETQYF. CDR3 DNA: TGTGCCAGCAGTAAACCCTCCGGGACAGCCCAAGAGACCCAGTACTTC.

The chain combines TRBV10-3 with TRBJ2-1; perhaps TRBD2 as D (5 bases). Per germline, CDR1 ENHRY and CDR2 SYGVKD. The CDR3 length is 14 residues. V lost 7 bases and J lost 1, with 11 bases in between. CDR3 loop: CAIKTDSSYNEQFF. The CDR3 bases are TGTGCCATCAAAACGGACTCTTCCTACAATGAGCAGTTCTTC.

The gene calls are TRBV9 and TRBJ2-2; D gene unclear. Germline V lookup: CDR1 SGDLS, CDR2 YYNGEE. Trimming shortened V by 1 base and J by 4 bases, and 8 bases separated the two germline ends. This CDR3 is built from 14 residues. CDR3 coding DNA: TGTGCCAGCAGCGTAACCTCCGGCACCGGGGAGCTGTTTTTT. The encoded protein is CASSVTSGTGELFF. Full variable domain (missing parts from reference TRBV9 and TRBJ2-2): DSGVTQTPKHLITATGQRVTLRCSPRSGDLSVYWYQQSLDQGLQFLIQYYNGEERAKGNILERFSAQQFPDLHSELNLSSLELGDSALYFCASSVTSGTGELFFGEGSRLTVL.

For the CDR3, the DNA is TGTGCCAGTCGACGGGGGCCTAACAATGAGCAGTTCTTC. It codes for CASRRGPNNEQFF. The gene calls are TRBV19 and TRBJ2-1; either TRBD1 or TRBD2 may fit D (6 bases each). CDR3 length: 13 residues. Trimming removed 8 bases at V and 5 bases at J, with 13 bases between. Germline-derived CDR1 and CDR2 are LNHDA and SQIVND (reference sequence).

The chain combines TRBV5-1 with TRBJ2-7; weak D call: TRBD1 (6 bases). Germline V gene data show CDR1 as SGHRS and CDR2 as YFSETQ. There are 15 residues in the CDR3. The V end was cut by 5 bases, the J end by 4 bases, with 19 bases between. The CDR3 DNA follows: TGCGCCAGCAGGGGAGTTGAGGGGGACGGGTACGAGCAGTACGTC. Translation gives CASRGVEGDGYEQYV.

This chain joins TRBV5-1 and TRBJ2-5; 11 bases are a match to TRBD1. The CDR3 runs to 18 residues. Trimming removed 1 base from V and 1 base from J; junction bases left unmatched: 9. Germline lookup yields CDR1 SGHRS and CDR2 YFSETQ. This chain's CDR3 is CASSLRTGGKGGQETQYF. The CDR3 DNA sequence: TGCGCCAGCAGCTTGCGGACAGGGGGCAAGGGGGGCCAAGAGACCCAGTACTTC.

This clone was picked up one time. The chain uses TRBV5-5 and TRBJ1-2; the D is unclear. Germline V gives CDR1 SGHKS, CDR2 YYEKEE (reference sequence). This CDR3 has 13 residues. The germline V and J ends were trimmed by 2 bases and 0 bases, with 5 bases remaining between them. The DNA of the CDR3 is TGTGCCAGCAGCTTAAAAACTAACTATGGCTACACCTTC. Translated: CASSLKTNYGYTF.

V gene TRBV18 combines with J gene TRBJ1-5, with D possibly TRBD1 on 5 matching bases. Germline assignment: CDR1 KGHSH and CDR2 LQKENI. CDR3 length: 15 residues. V was trimmed by 1 base and J by 5 bases, leaving 12 bases between them. CDR3 sequence (DNA): TGTGCCAGCTCACCACTCGGGACCGCTGATCAGCCCCAGCATTTT. It yields the protein CASSPLGTADQPQHF.

V is TRBV28 and J is TRBJ1-5; D remains ambiguous. The V end lost 5 bases, the J end lost 0 bases, and 8 bases lay between the germline ends. CDR3 length: 14 amino acids. Germline V CDR1 and CDR2: MDHEN, SYDVKM. The chain's CDR3 is CASSPYGSNQPQHF. CDR3 in DNA: TGTGCCAGCAGTCCGTACGGTAGCAATCAGCCCCAGCATTTT.

The chain is built from TRBV11-2 and TRBJ2-6, with TRBD1 matching over 11 bases. Germline values: CDR1 SGHAT, CDR2 FQNNGV. The CDR3 loop spans 16 amino acids. Losses at the gene ends were 4 bases for V and 2 bases for J; bases not matched to a gene: 1. The CDR3 spells CASSWGQGAGANVLTF. The CDR3 DNA reads as TGTGCCAGCAGCTGGGGACAGGGGGCTGGGGCCAACGTCCTGACTTTC.

This chain uses TRBV19 with TRBJ1-2; weak D call: TRBD1 (6 bases). Trimming stripped 3 bases from V and 6 bases from J, with 14 bases between. Looked up from germline, CDR1 is LNHDA and CDR2 is SQIVND (reference sequence). The CDR3 loop spans 14 amino acids. CDR3 DNA: TGTGCCAGTAGTATCCGGGGGGGCGCGGATGGCTACACCTTC. Amino acid sequence: CASSIRGGADGYTF.

This rearrangement joins TRBV9 to TRBJ1-2, with TRBD1 matching 7 bases. Germline V gene data show CDR1 as SGDLS and CDR2 as YYNGEE. The length of the CDR3 is 14 residues. After removal of 3 bases from V and 8 bases from J, the junction contained 10 bases not matched to a gene. The CDR3 loop is CASSARDREVGYTF. CDR3 bases: TGTGCCAGCAGCGCTCGAGACAGGGAAGTGGGCTACACCTTC. The whole variable domain, remainder taken from reference TRBV9 and TRBJ1-2, is DSGVTQTPKHLITATGQRVTLRCSPRSGDLSVYWYQQSLDQGLQFLIQYYNGEERAKGNILERFSAQQFPDLHSELNLSSLELGDSALYFCASSARDREVGYTFGSGTRLTVV.

The chain joins TRBV4-1 to TRBJ2-5, with 8 bases fitting TRBD2. The germline V gene has CDR1 MGHRA and CDR2 YSYEKL. The V segment lost 4 bases and the J segment 5 bases; nucleotides outside the gene matches: 9. This CDR3 is built from 15 residues. The CDR3 loop is CASSLTAGARETQYF. In DNA, the CDR3 is TGCGCCAGCAGCCTCACAGCGGGGGCTAGGGAGACCCAGTACTTC.